These T cell receptor beta chains were read from a single sample in a study of cytomegalovirus exposure and HLA in healthy donors. TCRdb keeps only in-frame clones here, not all; method: immunoSEQ multiplex PCR. The sample holds approximately 44,000 clones; approximately 88% are singletons and the top ten take 6% to 8%. The sequencing input was PBMCs. The origin of the receptors is a woman in her 30s in good health and CMV-seronegative. The CDR3 runs from the conserved cysteine through the conserved F or W. A D gene is named only where the DNA matches it firmly. The size of a clone is reported for some rows only, either as once, few or many, or as a class for expanded clones.

.,TRBJ2-1,TRBV15,.,TGTGCCACCTTTGGAGGGAAGGGCGTTATTAGATACAATGAGCAGTTCTTC,CATFGGKGVIRYNEQFF
.,TRBJ2-1,TRBV10-2,.,TGCGCCAGCGGAACAGGGTCCTGGTTTAATGAGCAGTTCTTC,CASGTGSWFNEQFF
.,TRBJ1-3,TRBV10-3,.,TGTGCCATCAGTGACATAGGGGAACCTGGAAACACCATATATTTT,CAISDIGEPGNTIYF
.,TRBJ2-3,TRBV7-8,TRBD2,TGTGCCAGCAGCCGACTAAGACTAGCGGGGAACTCAGATACGCAGTATTTT,CASSRLRLAGNSDTQYF
.,TRBJ1-1,TRBV6-5,.,TGTGCCAGCAGTTACGGGGAGGGGTTAGCTGAAGCTTTCTTT,CASSYGEGLAEAFF
once,TRBJ2-3,TRBV10-1,.,TGCGCCAGCGGCAGGGGTACAGATACGCAGTATTTT,CASGRGTDTQYF
once,TRBJ1-5,TRBV5-1,.,TGCGCCAGCAGCCTTACTGTCAATCAGCCCCAGCATTTT,CASSLTVNQPQHF
.,TRBJ2-3,TRBV6-4,.,TGTGCCAGCAGTGGGCAGGAGGGAGATACGCAGTATTTT,CASSGQEGDTQYF
.,TRBJ2-7,TRBV30,.,TGTGCCTGGAGTGCGGGGGAGGTTGGCTACGAGCAGTACTTC,CAWSAGEVGYEQYF
.,TRBJ1-5,TRBV28,TRBD1,TGTGCCAGCAGTTCGCCCGGGACAGGGGGCCTTTCCAGCAATCAGCCCCAGCATTTT,CASSSPGTGGLSSNQPQHF
.,TRBJ2-3,TRBV9,TRBD1,TGTGCCAGCAGCGGAGACCCACAGGGGACCACAGATACGCAGTATTTT,CASSGDPQGTTDTQYF
.,TRBJ2-2,TRBV7-2,.,TGTGCCAGCAGCTTAGGGTCAAGAACTTTCACCGGGGAGCTGTTTTTT,CASSLGSRTFTGELFF
few,TRBJ1-1,TRBV9,.,TGTGCCAGCAGCCTCTCTGACAGGCCGAACACTGAAGCTTTCTTT,CASSLSDRPNTEAFF
.,TRBJ2-7,TRBV7-8,.,TGTGCCAGCAGCTCCGGGACACTCTACGAGCAGTACTTC,CASSSGTLYEQYF
.,TRBJ2-3,TRBV5-5,.,TGTGCCAGCAGCTTGGTTACCTACACAGATACGCAGTATTTT,CASSLVTYTDTQYF